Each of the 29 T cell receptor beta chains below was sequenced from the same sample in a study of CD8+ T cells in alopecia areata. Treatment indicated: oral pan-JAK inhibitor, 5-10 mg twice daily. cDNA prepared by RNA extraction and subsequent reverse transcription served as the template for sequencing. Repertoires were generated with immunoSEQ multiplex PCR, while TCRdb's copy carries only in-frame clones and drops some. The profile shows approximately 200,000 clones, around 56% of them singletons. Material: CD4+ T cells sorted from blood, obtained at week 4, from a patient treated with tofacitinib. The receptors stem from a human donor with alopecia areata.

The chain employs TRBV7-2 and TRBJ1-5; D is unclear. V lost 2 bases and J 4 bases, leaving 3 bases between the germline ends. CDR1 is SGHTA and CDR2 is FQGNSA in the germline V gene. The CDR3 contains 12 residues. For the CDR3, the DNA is TGTGCCAGCAGCTTATTTAATCAGCCCCAGCATTTT. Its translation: CASSLFNQPQHF.

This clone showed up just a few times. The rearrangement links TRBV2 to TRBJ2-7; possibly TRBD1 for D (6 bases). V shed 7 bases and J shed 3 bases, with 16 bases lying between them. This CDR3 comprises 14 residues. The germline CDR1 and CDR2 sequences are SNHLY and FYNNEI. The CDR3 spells CASKRVGRGYEQYF. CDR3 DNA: TGTGCCAGCAAAAGGGTAGGCAGGGGCTACGAGCAGTACTTC. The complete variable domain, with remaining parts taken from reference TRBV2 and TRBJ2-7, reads EPEVTQTPSHQVTQMGQEVILRCVPISNHLYFYWYRQILGQKVEFLVSFYNNEISEKSEIFDDQFSVERPDGSNFTLKIRSTKLEDSAMYFCASKRVGRGYEQYFGPGTRLTVT.

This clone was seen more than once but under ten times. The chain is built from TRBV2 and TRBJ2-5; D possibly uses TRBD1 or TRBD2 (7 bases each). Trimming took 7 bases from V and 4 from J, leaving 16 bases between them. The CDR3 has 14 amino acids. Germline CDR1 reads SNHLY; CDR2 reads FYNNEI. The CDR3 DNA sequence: TGTGCCAGCACTCCAACCAGGGGGGGAGAGACCCAGTACTTC. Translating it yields CASTPTRGGETQYF.

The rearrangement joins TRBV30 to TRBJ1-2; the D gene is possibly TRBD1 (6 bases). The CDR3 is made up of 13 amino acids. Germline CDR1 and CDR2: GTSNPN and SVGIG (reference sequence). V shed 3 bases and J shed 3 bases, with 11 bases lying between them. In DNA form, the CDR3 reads TGTGCCTGGAGCATCGGGGGCGACTATGGCTACACCTTC. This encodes CAWSIGGDYGYTF. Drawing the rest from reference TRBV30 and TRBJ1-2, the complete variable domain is SQTIHQWPATLVQPVGSPLSLECTVEGTSNPNLYWYRQAAGRGLQLLFYSVGIGQISSEVPQNLSASRPQDRQFILSSKKLLLSDSGFYLCAWSIGGDYGYTFGSGTRLTVV.

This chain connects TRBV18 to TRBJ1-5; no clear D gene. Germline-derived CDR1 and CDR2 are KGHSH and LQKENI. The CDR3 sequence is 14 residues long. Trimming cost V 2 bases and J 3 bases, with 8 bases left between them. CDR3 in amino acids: CASSPAGYNQPQHF. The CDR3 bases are TGTGCCAGCTCACCAGCCGGGTACAATCAGCCCCAGCATTTT.

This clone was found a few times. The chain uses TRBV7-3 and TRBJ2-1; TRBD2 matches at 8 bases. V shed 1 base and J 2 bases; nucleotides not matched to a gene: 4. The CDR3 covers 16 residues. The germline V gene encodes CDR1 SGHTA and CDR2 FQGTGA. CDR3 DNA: TGTGCCAGCAGCTTAAACGGGAGGGCCACCTACAATGAGCAGTTCTTC. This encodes CASSLNGRATYNEQFF.

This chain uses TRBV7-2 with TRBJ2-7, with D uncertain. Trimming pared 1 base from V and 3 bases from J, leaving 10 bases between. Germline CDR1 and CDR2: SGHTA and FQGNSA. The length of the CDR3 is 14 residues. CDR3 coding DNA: TGTGCCAGCAGCTTAGAGGGCCGGAACTACGAGCAGTACTTC. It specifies CASSLEGRNYEQYF.

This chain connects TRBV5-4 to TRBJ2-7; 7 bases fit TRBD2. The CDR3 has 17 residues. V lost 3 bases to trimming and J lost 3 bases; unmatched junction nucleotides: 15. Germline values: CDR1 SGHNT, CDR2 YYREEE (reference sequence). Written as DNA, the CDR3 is TGTGCCAGCAGCTCCGGAGGAGCGGGATCGGCCGTCTACGAGCAGTACTTC. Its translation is CASSSGGAGSAVYEQYF.

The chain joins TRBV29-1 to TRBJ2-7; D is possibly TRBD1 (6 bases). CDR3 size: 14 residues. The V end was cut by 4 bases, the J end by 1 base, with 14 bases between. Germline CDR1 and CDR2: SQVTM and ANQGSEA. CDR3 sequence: CSVVFGTPSYEQYF. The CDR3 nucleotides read TGCAGCGTTGTTTTCGGGACACCATCCTACGAGCAGTACTTC.

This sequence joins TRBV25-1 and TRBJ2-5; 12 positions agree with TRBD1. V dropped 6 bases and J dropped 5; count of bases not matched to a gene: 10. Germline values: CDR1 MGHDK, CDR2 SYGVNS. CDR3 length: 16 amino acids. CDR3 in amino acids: CASSHTPGQGAETQYF. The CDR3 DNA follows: TGTGCCAGCAGCCATACTCCGGGACAGGGGGCGGAGACCCAGTACTTC.

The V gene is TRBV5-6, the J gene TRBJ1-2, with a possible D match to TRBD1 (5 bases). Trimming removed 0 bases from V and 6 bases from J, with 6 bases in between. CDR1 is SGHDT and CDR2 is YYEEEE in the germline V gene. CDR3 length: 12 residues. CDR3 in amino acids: CASSLGGDGYTF. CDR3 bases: TGTGCCAGCAGCTTGGGAGGGGATGGCTACACCTTC.

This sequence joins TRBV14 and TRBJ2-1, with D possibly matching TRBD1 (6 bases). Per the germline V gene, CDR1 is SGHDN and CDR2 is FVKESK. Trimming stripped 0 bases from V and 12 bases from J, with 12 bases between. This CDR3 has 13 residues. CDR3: CASSQDVGTRQFF. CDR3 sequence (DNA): TGTGCCAGCAGCCAAGACGTCGGGACACGGCAGTTCTTC.

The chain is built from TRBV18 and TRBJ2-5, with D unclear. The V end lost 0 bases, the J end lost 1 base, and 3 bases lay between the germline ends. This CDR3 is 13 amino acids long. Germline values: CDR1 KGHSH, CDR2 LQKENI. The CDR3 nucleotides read TGTGCCAGCTCACCACCCTTCCAAGAGACCCAGTACTTC. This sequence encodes CASSPPFQETQYF.

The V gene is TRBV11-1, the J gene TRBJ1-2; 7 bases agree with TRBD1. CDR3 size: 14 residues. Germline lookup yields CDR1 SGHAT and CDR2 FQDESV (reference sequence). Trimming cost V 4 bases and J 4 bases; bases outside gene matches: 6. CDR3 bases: TGTGCCAGCAGCTCCGACAGGGCCCTCTATGGCTACACCTTC. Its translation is CASSSDRALYGYTF.

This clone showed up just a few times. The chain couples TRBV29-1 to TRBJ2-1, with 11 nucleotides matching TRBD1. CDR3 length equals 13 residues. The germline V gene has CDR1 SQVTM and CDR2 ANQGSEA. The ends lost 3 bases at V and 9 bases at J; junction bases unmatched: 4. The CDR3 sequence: CSVDPGQGGEQFF. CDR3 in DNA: TGCAGCGTTGATCCGGGACAGGGGGGTGAGCAGTTCTTC.

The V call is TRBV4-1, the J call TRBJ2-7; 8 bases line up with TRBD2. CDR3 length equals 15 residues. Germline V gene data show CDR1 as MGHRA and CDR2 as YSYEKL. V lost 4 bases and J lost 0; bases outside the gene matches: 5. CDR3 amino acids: CASSLNSGASYEQYF. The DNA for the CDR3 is TGCGCCAGCAGCCTCAATAGCGGGGCCTCCTACGAGCAGTACTTC.

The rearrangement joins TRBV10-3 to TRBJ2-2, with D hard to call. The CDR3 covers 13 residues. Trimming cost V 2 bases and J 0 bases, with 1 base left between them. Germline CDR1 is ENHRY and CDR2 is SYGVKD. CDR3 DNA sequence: TGTGCCATCAGTGAGCCGAACACCGGGGAGCTGTTTTTT. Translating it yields CAISEPNTGELFF.

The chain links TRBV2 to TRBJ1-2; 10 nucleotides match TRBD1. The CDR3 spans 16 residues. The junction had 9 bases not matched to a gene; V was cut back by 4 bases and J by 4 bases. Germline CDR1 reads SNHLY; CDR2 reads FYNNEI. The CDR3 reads CASSVESRQGAYGYTF. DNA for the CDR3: TGTGCCAGCAGTGTAGAGTCTAGACAGGGGGCCTATGGCTACACCTTC.

As DNA, the CDR3 is TGTGCCAGCAGGACTTCCTACGAGCAGTACTTC. Its protein is CASRTSYEQYF. V gene TRBV6-5 combines with J gene TRBJ2-5; unclear D gene. TRBJ2-7 explains the end of the DNA better; the J call may be wrong. This CDR3 is 11 amino acids long. CDR1 is MNHEY and CDR2 is SVGAGI in the germline V gene.

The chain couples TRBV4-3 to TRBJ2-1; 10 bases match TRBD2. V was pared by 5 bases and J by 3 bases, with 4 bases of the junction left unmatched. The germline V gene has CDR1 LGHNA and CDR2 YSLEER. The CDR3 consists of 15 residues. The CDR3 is CASSGGLASYNEQFF. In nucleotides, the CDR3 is TGCGCCAGCAGCGGGGGACTAGCGAGCTACAATGAGCAGTTCTTC.

CDR3 coding DNA: TGCAGCGCCGGGGGGTGGGAGACCCAGTACTTC. Translating it yields CSAGGWETQYF. The rearrangement links TRBV29-1 to TRBJ2-5, with TRBD2 matching over 7 bases. The CDR3 totals 11 residues. CDR1 is SQVTM, CDR2 ANQGSEA, per germline. J gave up 5 bases and V 7 bases, and 4 bases lay outside the gene matches.

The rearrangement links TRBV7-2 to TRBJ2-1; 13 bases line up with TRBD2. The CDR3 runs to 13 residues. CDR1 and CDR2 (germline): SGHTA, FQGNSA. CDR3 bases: TGTGCAGTTGGACTAGCGGGAGTAAATGAGCAGTTCTTC. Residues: CAVGLAGVNEQFF.

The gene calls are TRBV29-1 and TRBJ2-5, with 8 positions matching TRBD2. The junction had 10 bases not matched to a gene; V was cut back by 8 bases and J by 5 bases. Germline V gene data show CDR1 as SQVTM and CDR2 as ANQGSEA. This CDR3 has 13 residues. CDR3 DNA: TGCAGCACAGAGGCGGGAGGCGGGGAGACCCAGTACTTC. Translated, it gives CSTEAGGGETQYF.

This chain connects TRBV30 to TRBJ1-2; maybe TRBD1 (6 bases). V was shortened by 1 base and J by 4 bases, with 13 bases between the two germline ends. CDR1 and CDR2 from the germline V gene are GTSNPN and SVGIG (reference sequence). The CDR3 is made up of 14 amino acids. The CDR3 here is CAWSAGGLVYGYTF. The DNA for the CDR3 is TGTGCCTGGAGTGCGGGGGGCTTGGTCTATGGCTACACCTTC.

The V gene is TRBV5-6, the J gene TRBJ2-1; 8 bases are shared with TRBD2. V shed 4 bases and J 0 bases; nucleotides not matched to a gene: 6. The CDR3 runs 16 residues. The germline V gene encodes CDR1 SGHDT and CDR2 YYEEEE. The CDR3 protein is CASSTSSGRSYNEQFF. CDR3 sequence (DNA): TGTGCCAGCAGCACCTCTAGCGGGCGCTCCTACAATGAGCAGTTCTTC. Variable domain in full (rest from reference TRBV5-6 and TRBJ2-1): DAGVTQSPTHLIKTRGQQVTLRCSPKSGHDTVSWYQQALGQGPQFIFQYYEEEERQRGNFPDRFSGHQFPNYSSELNVNALLLGDSALYLCASSTSSGRSYNEQFFGPGTRLTVL.

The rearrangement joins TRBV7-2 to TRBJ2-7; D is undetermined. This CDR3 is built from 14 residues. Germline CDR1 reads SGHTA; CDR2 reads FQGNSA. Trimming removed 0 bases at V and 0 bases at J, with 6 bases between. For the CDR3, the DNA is TGTGCCAGCAGCTTAGCGTCATACTCCTACGAGCAGTACTTC. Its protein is CASSLASYSYEQYF. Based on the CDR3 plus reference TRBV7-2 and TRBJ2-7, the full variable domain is GAGVSQSPSNKVTEKGKDVELRCDPISGHTALYWYRQSLGQGLEFLIYFQGNSAPDKSGLPSDRFSAERTGGSVSTLTIQRTQQEDSAVYLCASSLASYSYEQYFGPGTRLTVT.

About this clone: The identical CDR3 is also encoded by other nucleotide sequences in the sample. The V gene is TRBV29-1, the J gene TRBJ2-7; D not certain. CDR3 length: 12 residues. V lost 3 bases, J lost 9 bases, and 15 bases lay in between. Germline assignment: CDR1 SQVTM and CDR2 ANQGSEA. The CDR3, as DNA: TGCAGCGTTGATGAGACGGATGGGGTGCAGTACTTC. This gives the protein CSVDETDGVQYF.

This CDR3 is CASSLGLLLTYEQYF. The CDR3 DNA follows: TGCGCCAGCAGCTTGGGGCTCCTTCTGACCTACGAGCAGTACTTC. V and J are TRBV5-1 and TRBJ2-7, with D uncertain. V was clipped by 0 bases and J by 2 bases, with 12 bases between them. Looked up from germline, CDR1 is SGHRS and CDR2 is YFSETQ. This CDR3 spans 15 amino acids.

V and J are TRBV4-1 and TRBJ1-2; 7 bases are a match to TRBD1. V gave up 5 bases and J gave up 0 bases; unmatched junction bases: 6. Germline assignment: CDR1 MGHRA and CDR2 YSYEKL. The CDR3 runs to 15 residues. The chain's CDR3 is CASSSPGQTNYGYTF. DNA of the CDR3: TGCGCCAGCAGCAGTCCGGGACAGACTAACTATGGCTACACCTTC.